The 16 T cell receptor beta chains below were found in one sample sequenced in a study of shared clonotypes between healthy human individuals. CD45RO-negative CD8 cells positively selected for CCR7 made up the naive population, which excluded terminally differentiated effector memory CD45RA+ cells. Sequencing used immunoSEQ multiplex PCR; TCRdb keeps in-frame clones, though not all of them. Among millions of clones listed, roughly 94% were seen once. Sequencing used naive CD8+ T cells sorted from blood. These receptors came from a man aged 18 to 35 in good health.

The J gene is TRBJ2-7, the V gene TRBV18, with 7 nucleotides matching TRBD2. The CDR3 spans 16 residues. Unmatched junction bases numbered 5, after V lost 0 bases and J lost 0 bases. From germline, CDR1 is KGHSH and CDR2 LQKENI. The CDR3 loop is CASSPPSGPVSYEQYF. The CDR3 bases are TGTGCCAGCTCACCACCTAGCGGGCCAGTCTCCTACGAGCAGTACTTC.

A word on this clone: Additional DNA sequences in this sample encode the identical CDR3. The J gene is TRBJ2-2, the V gene TRBV5-6; D not resolved. Deletions cut 0 bases from V and 1 base from J, with 4 bases between. In germline, CDR1 is SGHDT, CDR2 YYEEEE. The CDR3 spans 14 residues. The CDR3 DNA sequence: TGTGCCAGCAGCTTGGGGCAGAACACCGGGGAGCTGTTTTTT. Protein product: CASSLGQNTGELFF.

This chain connects TRBV19 to TRBJ2-1; the match to TRBD2 covers 7 bases. This CDR3 region has 14 residues. Germline V gene data show CDR1 as LNHDA and CDR2 as SQIVND (reference sequence). Unmatched junction bases numbered 7, after V lost 5 bases and J lost 6 bases. CDR3 in amino acids: CASSSRLAGNEQFF. CDR3 nucleotide sequence: TGTGCCAGTAGTTCTCGACTAGCCGGCAATGAGCAGTTCTTC.

The rearrangement joins TRBV29-1 to TRBJ2-7; D might be TRBD1 (5 bases). The CDR3 covers 13 residues. Germline CDR1 reads SQVTM; CDR2 reads ANQGSEA. V was cut by 6 bases and J by 2 bases, with 14 bases left in between. CDR3 sequence (DNA): TGCAGCGTCCTATCTGACAGCACCTACGAGCAGTACTTC. Its translation: CSVLSDSTYEQYF.

The rearrangement links TRBV29-1 to TRBJ1-3; D is uncertain. The germline V gene encodes CDR1 SQVTM and CDR2 ANQGSEA. The CDR3 is 13 amino acids. V lost 6 bases, J lost 3 bases, and 12 bases lay in between. The CDR3: CSVRTWNGNTIYF. The CDR3 DNA sequence: TGCAGCGTGAGGACGTGGAATGGAAACACCATATATTTT.

With regard to this clone: Other DNA sequences in the sample encode the same CDR3. This chain joins TRBV4-1 and TRBJ2-1; the match to TRBD2 covers 7 bases. Germline lookup yields CDR1 MGHRA and CDR2 YSYEKL. This CDR3 is built from 16 residues. J was trimmed by 2 bases and V by 4 bases; bases with no gene match: 8. This chain's CDR3 is CASSPLGGSPYNEQFF. CDR3 in DNA: TGCGCCAGCAGCCCCCTGGGGGGGAGCCCCTACAATGAGCAGTTCTTC.

The chain recombines TRBV28 with TRBJ1-3, with D uncertain. The CDR3 contains 16 residues. The V and J ends lost 3 bases and 1 base respectively, with 13 bases between them. Germline loops: CDR1 MDHEN, CDR2 SYDVKM. CDR3 sequence (DNA): TGTGCCAGCAGTTTCCACCCCGGGGTTTCTGGAAACACCATATATTTT. It encodes CASSFHPGVSGNTIYF. Based on the CDR3 plus reference TRBV28 and TRBJ1-3, the full variable domain is DVKVTQSSRYLVKRTGEKVFLECVQDMDHENMFWYRQDPGLGLRLIYFSYDVKMKEKGDIPEGYSVSREKKERFSLILESASTNQTSMYLCASSFHPGVSGNTIYFGEGSWLTVV.

V usage is TRBV11-2 and J usage is TRBJ1-2, with TRBD1 matching 7 bases. The V gene's germline CDR1 is SGHAT and CDR2 FQNNGV. The CDR3 is 14 amino acids. Trimming removed 5 bases from V and 2 bases from J; junction bases left unmatched: 5. CDR3: CASSRQGNNYGYTF. CDR3 bases: TGTGCCAGCAGCCGACAGGGTAACAACTATGGCTACACCTTC.

CDR3: CASSVYPGQGTNEKLFF. Here the CDR3 DNA reads TGTGCCAGCAGCGTATACCCGGGACAGGGAACTAATGAAAAACTGTTTTTT. The rearrangement uses TRBV9 and TRBJ1-4, with 9 bases matching TRBD1. This CDR3 is built from 17 residues. Germline CDR1 and CDR2: SGDLS and YYNGEE. The ends lost 1 base at V and 1 base at J; junction bases unmatched: 5.

The V and J genes are TRBV5-1 and TRBJ2-7; 11 bases align to TRBD2. This CDR3 has 15 amino acids. In germline, CDR1 is SGHRS, CDR2 YFSETQ. V lost 4 bases and J lost 0; bases outside the gene matches: 3. In DNA form, the CDR3 reads TGCGCCAGCAGCCCGGGACTAGCGGACTCCTACGAGCAGTACTTC. Its translation: CASSPGLADSYEQYF.

The rearrangement uses TRBV13 and TRBJ1-1, with TRBD1 as a possible D gene (6 bases). CDR3 size: 14 residues. Germline CDR1 is PRHDT and CDR2 is FYEKMQ (reference sequence). The germline V and J ends were trimmed by 3 bases and 0 bases, with 8 bases remaining between them. The CDR3 region is CASSFGQLNTEAFF. The CDR3 DNA is TGTGCCAGCAGCTTTGGACAGCTGAACACTGAAGCTTTCTTT.

The count of this clone is one. The rearrangement uses TRBV7-9 and TRBJ2-3; TRBD1 is a possible D gene (7 bases). Trimming left V 5 bases short and J 5 bases short, with 17 bases between. Germline V gene lookup returns CDR1 SEHNR and CDR2 FQNEAQ (reference sequence). The CDR3 sequence is 15 residues long. CDR3 sequence (DNA): TGTGCCAGCAGCCCACGCAGGGGGGTGGAAGATACGCAGTATTTT. Its protein product is CASSPRRGVEDTQYF.

This clone was seen a few times. The V call is TRBV29-1, the J call TRBJ2-7, with TRBD1 matching over 10 bases. V lost 7 bases and J lost 5; bases outside the gene matches: 8. The germline V gene encodes CDR1 SQVTM and CDR2 ANQGSEA. The CDR3 is made up of 13 amino acids. Here the CDR3 DNA reads TGCAGCGCCTCGGACAGGGGGATTCACGAGCAGTACTTC. Residues: CSASDRGIHEQYF.

As regards this clone: The same CDR3 also results from other DNA sequences found in this sample. The V gene is TRBV7-2, the J gene TRBJ2-5; the D is unclear. Per germline, CDR1 SGHTA and CDR2 FQGNSA. V was trimmed by 1 base and J by 1 base, leaving 7 bases between them. This CDR3 comprises 14 residues. The CDR3, as DNA: TGTGCCAGCAGCTTAGTTTTGGCCCAAGAGACCCAGTACTTC. This sequence encodes CASSLVLAQETQYF.

This sequence joins TRBV7-9 and TRBJ1-1, with D tentatively TRBD1 (5 bases). The CDR3 has 12 residues. Deletions cut 5 bases from V and 7 bases from J, with 11 bases between. Looked up from germline, CDR1 is SEHNR and CDR2 is FQNEAQ (reference sequence). For the CDR3, the DNA is TGTGCCAGCAGCCTATCGGGGGATGAAGCTTTCTTT. As protein: CASSLSGDEAFF.

The J gene is TRBJ2-2, the V gene TRBV30; the D is unclear. Germline V gives CDR1 GTSNPN, CDR2 SVGIG (reference sequence). The V gene lost 1 base and the J gene lost 3 bases, with 3 bases spanning the gap. There are 12 residues in the CDR3. DNA of the CDR3: TGTGCCTGGAGTGAATACACCGGGGAGCTGTTTTTT. Amino acid sequence: CAWSEYTGELFF.